The sequence of this TCR beta chain was determined in a study of sequential checkpoint blockade in melanoma. Study context: Arm A got nivolumab then ipilimumab; arm B the reverse, 1:1. Each arm's sequence ended with maintenance nivolumab.

The germline V gene has CDR1 SNHLY and CDR2 FYNNEI. Trimming took 4 bases from V and 5 from J; bases not matched to a gene: 14. The CDR3 runs 17 residues. Clones were read by immunoSEQ multiplex PCR, and TCRdb kept only the in-frame ones, dropping some. The sample carries about 35,000 clones, approximately 84% recorded once. Treatment: randomized to nivolumab then ipilimumab (arm A) or the reverse (arm B). No patient had prior DNA-damaging chemotherapy. PBMC sorting kept live CD3+CD8+ cells without CD19 or CD56. This TCR was sampled from a human donor with melanoma. The sequencing here drew on CD8+ T cells sorted from blood (inferred from file names), taken from a patient given nivolumab and ipilimumab in sequence. The chain joins TRBV2 to TRBJ2-7; 10 positions match TRBD2. As DNA, the CDR3 is TGTGCCAGCAGTGTAGATTTAGCGGGAGGAGGGTTGGACGAGCAGTACTTC. Its protein product is CASSVDLAGGGLDEQYF. Drawing the rest from reference TRBV2 and TRBJ2-7, the complete variable domain is EPEVTQTPSHQVTQMGQEVILRCVPISNHLYFYWYRQILGQKVEFLVSFYNNEISEKSEIFDDQFSVERPDGSNFTLKIRSTKLEDSAMYFCASSVDLAGGGLDEQYFGPGTRLTVT.